This T cell receptor (beta chain) was retrieved from a study of blood T cell repertoires in COVID-19. Study-wide context: Sites in the United States, Italy and Spain provided acute and convalescent COVID-19 samples. T cells, B-cell-depleted T cells, or PBMCs provided the cDNA or gDNA that served as material.

Grouping used clinical history reported by participants in a survey and questionnaire. Within the 2 weeks before study entry, each person in the exposed group met a COVID-19 case. Method: immunoSEQ multiplex PCR; TCRdb's copy keeps in-frame clones and lacks some. In the table there are fewer than 400,000 clones, around 85% of which are singletons. The sample consisted of PBMCs or T cells enriched from blood (not recorded which). The TCR originated in a woman aged 30 to 39 who had been exposed to COVID-19.

Written as DNA, the CDR3 is TGTGCCAGCAGAAAGCTAGCGGGGGTCTACAATGAGCAGTTCTTC. Amino acid sequence: CASRKLAGVYNEQFF. This rearrangement joins TRBV28 to TRBJ2-1; 10 nucleotides agree with TRBD2. The CDR3 consists of 15 residues. The junction had 5 bases not matched to a gene; V was cut back by 6 bases and J by 3 bases. CDR1 and CDR2 (germline): MDHEN, SYDVKM.